A single T cell receptor beta chain is shown here with its context. Its target is not known. The data belong to a study of T cell clonotyping in hematopoietic cell transplantation. Study-wide points: Cells were unsorted, so CD4 and CD8 contributions were not separated. Broader posttransplant TCR repertoire diversity was predicted by graft donor and pretransplant recipient Inverse Simpson Index values.

V gave up 5 bases and J gave up 12 bases; unmatched junction bases: 5. Germline-derived CDR1 and CDR2 are SGHRS and YFSETQ. The CDR3 extends over 13 amino acids. Some clones are missing from TCRdb's copy, which holds only in-frame ones; the method was immunoSEQ multiplex PCR. The data contain 3,000 or so clones, over 60% of them singletons. V gene TRBV5-1 combines with J gene TRBJ2-2, with 12 bases lining up with TRBD1. Sequenced here: peripheral blood mononuclear cells, sampled 30 days after allogeneic stem cell transplant. The sequence was obtained from a female patient aged 25-40 years who had an allogeneic stem cell transplant, so T cells may come from the graft donor. Some clones in this sample may be carry-over from other donors' samples. CDR3 bases: TGCGCCAGCAGGCTGGGACAGGGGGCGAAGCTGTTTTTT. It yields the protein CASRLGQGAKLFF.